Listed below are T cell receptor beta chains from one sample, sequenced in a study of blood T cells in healthy people across ages. TCRdb reanalysed the 5' RACE reads using MiXCR and keeps one entry per CDR3 protein. The table has around 900,000 distinct CDR3 sequences, just over 50% seen once. Sequenced input: blood. The receptors stem from a woman aged 55-69 years in good health. Each CDR3 is given with its conserved first and last residue. The order of the fields is clone size, V gene, D gene, J gene, CDR3 protein, CDR3 DNA. The D gene is left open where the match is weak. Only part of the rows carry a size: once, few, many, or a class if the clone is expanded.

abundance: .; v_gene: TRBV24-1; d_gene: .; j_gene: TRBJ2-1; CDR3aa: CATSDNSNQRDEQFF; CDR3nt: TGTGCCACCAGTGATAATAGCAATCAGAGAGATGAGCAGTTCTTC
abundance: .; v_gene: TRBV20-1; d_gene: TRBD2; j_gene: TRBJ2-2; CDR3aa: CSARPPGTSITGELFF; CDR3nt: TGCAGTGCTAGACCCCCCGGGACTAGTATAACCGGGGAGCTGTTTTTT
abundance: few; v_gene: TRBV6-5; d_gene: .; j_gene: TRBJ2-3; CDR3aa: CATSRRSSTDTQYF; CDR3nt: TGTGCCACCTCTCGCAGGTCTAGCACGGATACGCAGTATTTT
abundance: .; v_gene: TRBV28; d_gene: .; j_gene: TRBJ2-7; CDR3aa: CASRGLGRHYEQYF; CDR3nt: TGTGCCAGCAGAGGGTTAGGAAGGCACTACGAGCAGTACTTC
abundance: few; v_gene: TRBV7-9; d_gene: .; j_gene: TRBJ1-1; CDR3aa: CASSLGWAAVNTEAFF; CDR3nt: TGTGCCAGCAGCTTAGGGTGGGCAGCAGTGAACACTGAAGCTTTCTTT
abundance: few; v_gene: TRBV5-1; d_gene: TRBD2; j_gene: TRBJ2-3; CDR3aa: CASTGGSGARTDTQYF; CDR3nt: TGCGCCAGCACCGGGGGTAGCGGGGCCCGCACAGATACGCAGTATTTT
abundance: .; v_gene: TRBV30; d_gene: .; j_gene: TRBJ1-5; CDR3aa: CAWSRPTTGQPQHF; CDR3nt: TGTGCCTGGAGTAGGCCTACCACAGGTCAGCCCCAGCATTTT
abundance: .; v_gene: TRBV3-1; d_gene: TRBD2; j_gene: TRBJ2-3; CDR3aa: CASSPGLARDTQYF; CDR3nt: TGTGCCAGCAGCCCAGGACTAGCTCGGGATACGCAGTATTTT
abundance: few; v_gene: TRBV11-2; d_gene: .; j_gene: TRBJ2-1; CDR3aa: CASSLEEVNEQFF; CDR3nt: TGTGCCAGCAGCTTAGAGGAAGTTAATGAGCAGTTCTTC
abundance: .; v_gene: TRBV20-1; d_gene: TRBD2; j_gene: TRBJ2-7; CDR3aa: CSALIIVRDGTIEQYF; CDR3nt: TGCAGTGCCCTCATAATAGTCCGGGATGGGACTATCGAGCAGTACTTC
abundance: .; v_gene: TRBV15; d_gene: TRBD1; j_gene: TRBJ2-7; CDR3aa: CATSTGTGYEQYF; CDR3nt: TGTGCCACCAGCACGGGGACAGGTTACGAGCAGTACTTC
abundance: .; v_gene: TRBV27; d_gene: .; j_gene: TRBJ2-7; CDR3aa: CASSSGNRVIYEQYF; CDR3nt: TGTGCCAGCAGTTCGGGGAACAGGGTCATCTACGAGCAGTACTTC
abundance: few; v_gene: TRBV7-2; d_gene: TRBD1; j_gene: TRBJ1-5; CDR3aa: CASSFGDRTFGSNQPQHF; CDR3nt: TGTGCCAGCAGCTTTGGGGACAGGACTTTTGGTAGCAATCAGCCCCAGCATTTT
abundance: .; v_gene: TRBV11-1; d_gene: .; j_gene: TRBJ2-3; CDR3aa: CASSSGESFSTDTQYF; CDR3nt: TGTGCCAGCAGCTCCGGCGAGAGCTTTAGCACAGATACGCAGTATTTT
abundance: few; v_gene: TRBV20-1; d_gene: TRBD1; j_gene: TRBJ2-7; CDR3aa: CSAPGTGGFAYEQYF; CDR3nt: TGCAGTGCTCCCGGGACAGGGGGCTTTGCCTACGAGCAGTACTTC